This T cell receptor (beta chain) was observed in a study of graft-versus-host responses after intestinal transplantation. Across the study: Every transplant recipient was induced with anti-thymocyte globulin, then maintained on tacrolimus and steroids for two to three years.

To note about this clone: Antigen: not known.

Notes on the study in general: Some patients had graft-donor T cell macrochimerism, and their allografts showed high graft-versus-host to host-versus-graft clonal ratios. Some GvH clones appeared in ileal mucosa or blood before recipient bone marrow.

Generated by immunoSEQ multiplex PCR, the TCRdb table keeps only in-frame clones and is missing some. The sample contains about 77,000 clones, roughly 90% of which appear only once. Sample: PBMCs, taken 98 days after intestinal transplantation. The clonotype comes from a human patient who received an intestinal transplant, so some T cells may come from the graft donor.

The CDR3 region is CASSQVSGGALYEQYF. For the CDR3, the DNA is TGTGCCAGCAGCCAAGTGTCCGGGGGGGCCCTCTACGAGCAGTACTTC. V is TRBV4-2 and J is TRBJ2-7; 8 nucleotides line up with TRBD2. Germline assignment: CDR1 LGHNA and CDR2 YNFKEQ. J lost 3 bases, V lost 1 base, and 8 bases had no gene match. The CDR3 has 16 residues.